This T cell receptor beta chain was found in a study of blood T cells in healthy people across ages (dated by TCRdb to the mid-2010s). Regarding the research as a whole: In model experiments, roughly one uniquely barcoded TCR beta cDNA molecule per two T cells was captured by template switching. Using deep sequencing normalized with unique cDNA molecular identifiers, the study measured how TCR beta repertoire diversity changes with age. The donors were split into four age groups: young (average about 16 years), middle-aged (roughly 42), aged (approximately 60) and long-lived (approximately 80). To avoid experimental bias, donors of different ages were distributed randomly across sequencing lanes. Two additional independent replicas of 1 million unique cDNA reads from the same blood draw were analyzed for two donors (one aged 18 to 30 and one aged 80 or older). Study-level results and caveats: Observed TCR beta diversity correlated strongly with the percentage of naive T cells measured by flow cytometry. Observed TCR beta diversity per million T cells fell roughly linearly with age, and a significant reduction was already apparent by age around 36. The long-lived group showed more naive CD4+ T cells, fewer expanded clones and increased TCR diversity than the aged group, suggesting age selection. Total diversity estimates from one million sequenced T cells were considered lower bounds and underestimates. Because profiling used bulk unsorted PBMCs, naive and antigen-experienced compartments could not be compared conclusively. Because donor CMV infection status was unknown, age-related changes in expanded clonotypes were potentially confounded.

As regards this clonotype: The antigen this receptor binds is unknown. There are no base qualities to consult, and no much larger clone falls within one base.

Systemically healthy Caucasian individuals from Russia, 35 to 40 in total and aged roughly 6 to 100 years, were included as donors. Each donor gave about 10 milliliters of peripheral blood, drawn into EDTA-treated Vacutainer tubes. Ficoll-Paque density-gradient centrifugation was used to isolate PBMCs, with at least 6.5 million per sample. Trizol reagent was used to extract total RNA from the PBMCs, yielding at least 6 micrograms per sample. For every donor, flow cytometry on a PBMC aliquot measured the percentage of naive CD45RAhigh/CD27high T cells. Receptors were amplified or captured by 5' RACE. Data came from an Illumina HiSeq 2500. A second PCR of roughly 7 to 11 cycles was performed with a sample-barcoded 5' primer and a J-beta primer mix. A unique molecular identifier was introduced onto each TCR beta cDNA molecule by a template-switch 5' adaptor carrying 12 random nucleotides. Each sample yielded at least 2.5 million CDR3-containing paired-end reads. First-strand cDNA synthesis was performed from all RNA using the Mint cDNA synthesis kit, with priming by a TRBC-specific oligonucleotide. All cDNA was treated with uracil-DNA glycosylase and then went through a first 18-cycle PCR with the universal primers M1SS and BC2_uni_R. Regarding the original processing steps: Normalization of each sample was performed by random selection of 1 million high-quality reads, each carrying a distinct molecular identifier. Instead of being binned into consensus sequences, reads that shared molecular identifiers were thrown out. CDR3 identification, clonotype clustering and error correction used MiTCR with a Q25 quality threshold and the strictest error-elimination algorithm. A nonparametric unseen species model with Euler transformation was used to estimate a lower bound on total TCR beta diversity. The raw public data were reprocessed by TCRdb itself: fastp quality trimming at Q25, MiXCR clonotype calling, in-frame beta chains only. Each record represents a unique CDR3 protein, reported with the most common genes and DNA among its rows. Here the V and J calls rest on TCRdb's processing, not on the authors' analysis. This sample lists around 800,000 distinct CDR3 sequences; around half were detected once. The ten biggest clones cover 15% to 20% of the sample.

From the cysteine through the phenylalanine, the CDR3 covers 16 amino acids. The sequence is cut down to CDR3 DNA, 48 bases in frame from base 1. Looking up the germline V gene (reference sequence) yields CDR1 SEHNR and CDR2 FQNEAQ. Recombination joined TRBV7-9 with TRBJ2-4, with TRBD1 matching 7 junction bases. The J call may be in error: the DNA end matches TRBJ2-7 better. The receptor comes from a man aged 80 or over in good health. Sequencing input: blood. Read as DNA, the sequence is TGTGCCAGCAGCCACATGGGACAGAAAAGCTCCTACGAGCAGTACTTC. It encodes CASSHMGQKSSYEQYF.